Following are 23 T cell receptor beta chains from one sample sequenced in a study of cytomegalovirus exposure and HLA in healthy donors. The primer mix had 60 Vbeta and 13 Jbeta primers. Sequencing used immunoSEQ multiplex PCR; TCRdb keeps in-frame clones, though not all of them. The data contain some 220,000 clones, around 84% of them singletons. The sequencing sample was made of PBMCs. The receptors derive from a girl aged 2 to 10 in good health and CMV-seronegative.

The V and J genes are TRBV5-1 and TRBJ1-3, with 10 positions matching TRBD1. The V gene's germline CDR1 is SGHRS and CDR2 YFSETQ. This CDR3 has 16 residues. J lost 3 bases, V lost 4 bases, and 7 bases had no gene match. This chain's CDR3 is CASSLEGDRGGNTIYF. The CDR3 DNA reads TGCGCCAGCAGCCTTGAAGGGGACAGGGGTGGAAACACCATATATTTT.

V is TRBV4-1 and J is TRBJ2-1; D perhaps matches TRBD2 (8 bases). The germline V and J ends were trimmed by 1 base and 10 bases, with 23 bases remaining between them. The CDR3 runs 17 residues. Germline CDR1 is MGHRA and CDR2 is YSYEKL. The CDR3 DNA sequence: TGCGCCAGCAGCCAAGTCGGACTAGCAGGGGGGCAGGAGGAGCAGTTCTTC. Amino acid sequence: CASSQVGLAGGQEEQFF.

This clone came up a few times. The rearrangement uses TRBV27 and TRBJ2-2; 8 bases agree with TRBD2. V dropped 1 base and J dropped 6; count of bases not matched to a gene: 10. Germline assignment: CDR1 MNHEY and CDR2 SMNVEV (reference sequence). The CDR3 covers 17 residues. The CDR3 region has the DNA TGTGCCAGCAGTTTATTGCAGGGAGACGGGGGGGCCGGGGAGCTGTTTTTT. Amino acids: CASSLLQGDGGAGELFF.

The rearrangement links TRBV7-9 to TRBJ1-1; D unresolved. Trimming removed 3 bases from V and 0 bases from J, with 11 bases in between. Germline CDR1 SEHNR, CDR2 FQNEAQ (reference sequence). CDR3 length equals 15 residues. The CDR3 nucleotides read TGTGCCAGCAGCTTTAGCAGTCACATGAACACTGAAGCTTTCTTT. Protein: CASSFSSHMNTEAFF.

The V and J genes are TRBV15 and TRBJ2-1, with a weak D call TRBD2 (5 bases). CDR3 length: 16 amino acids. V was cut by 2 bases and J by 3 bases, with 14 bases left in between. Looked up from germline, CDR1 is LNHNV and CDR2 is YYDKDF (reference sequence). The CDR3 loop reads CATSRQLDRNYNEQFF. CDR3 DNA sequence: TGTGCCACCAGCAGACAACTAGACCGGAACTACAATGAGCAGTTCTTC. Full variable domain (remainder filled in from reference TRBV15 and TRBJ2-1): DAMVIQNPRYQVTQFGKPVTLSCSQTLNHNVMYWYQQKSSQAPKLLFHYYDKDFNNEADTPDNFQSRRPNTSFCFLDIRSPGLGDTAMYLCATSRQLDRNYNEQFFGPGTRLTVL.

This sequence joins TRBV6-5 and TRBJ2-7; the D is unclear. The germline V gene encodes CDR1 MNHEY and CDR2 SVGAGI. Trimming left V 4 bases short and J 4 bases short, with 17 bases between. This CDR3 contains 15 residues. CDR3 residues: CASSSADQATYEQYF. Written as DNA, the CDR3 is TGTGCCAGCAGTTCCGCAGATCAGGCGACATACGAGCAGTACTTC.

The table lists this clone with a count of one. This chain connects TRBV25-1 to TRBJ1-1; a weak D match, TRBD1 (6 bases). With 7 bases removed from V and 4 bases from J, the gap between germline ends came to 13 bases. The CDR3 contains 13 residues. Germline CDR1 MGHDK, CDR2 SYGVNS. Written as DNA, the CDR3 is TGTGCCAGCAACACAGGGTTGGGCACTGAAGCTTTCTTT. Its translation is CASNTGLGTEAFF.

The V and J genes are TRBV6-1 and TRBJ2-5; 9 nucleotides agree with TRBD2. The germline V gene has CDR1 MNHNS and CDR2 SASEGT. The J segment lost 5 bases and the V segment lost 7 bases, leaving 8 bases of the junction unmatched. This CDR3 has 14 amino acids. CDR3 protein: CASTYSGGGETQYF. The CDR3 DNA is TGTGCCAGCACTTATAGCGGGGGTGGGGAGACCCAGTACTTC.

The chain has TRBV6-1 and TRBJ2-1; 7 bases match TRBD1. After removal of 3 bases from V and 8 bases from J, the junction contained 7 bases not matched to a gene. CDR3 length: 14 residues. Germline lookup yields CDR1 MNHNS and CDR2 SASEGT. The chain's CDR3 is CASSERGRTYEQFF. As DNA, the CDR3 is TGTGCCAGCAGTGAGAGGGGGCGTACTTATGAGCAGTTCTTC.

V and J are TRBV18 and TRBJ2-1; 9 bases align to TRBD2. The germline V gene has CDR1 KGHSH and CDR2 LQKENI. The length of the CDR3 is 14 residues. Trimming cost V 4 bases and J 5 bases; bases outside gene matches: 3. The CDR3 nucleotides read TGTGCCAGCTCACTCGGACTAGCGAACAATGAGCAGTTCTTC. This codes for CASSLGLANNEQFF.

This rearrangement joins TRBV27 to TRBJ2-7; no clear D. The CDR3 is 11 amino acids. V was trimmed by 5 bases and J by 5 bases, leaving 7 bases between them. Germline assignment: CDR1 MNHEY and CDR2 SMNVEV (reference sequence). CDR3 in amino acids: CASSTRHEQYF. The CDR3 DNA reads TGTGCCAGCAGTACGCGGCACGAGCAGTACTTC.

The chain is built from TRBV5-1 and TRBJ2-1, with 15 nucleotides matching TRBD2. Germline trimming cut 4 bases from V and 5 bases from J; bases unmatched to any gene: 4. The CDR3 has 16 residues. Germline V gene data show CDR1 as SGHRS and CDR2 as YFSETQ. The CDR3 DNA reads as TGCGCCAGCAGCCTGGGACTAGCGGGAGGAAACAATGAGCAGTTCTTC. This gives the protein CASSLGLAGGNNEQFF.

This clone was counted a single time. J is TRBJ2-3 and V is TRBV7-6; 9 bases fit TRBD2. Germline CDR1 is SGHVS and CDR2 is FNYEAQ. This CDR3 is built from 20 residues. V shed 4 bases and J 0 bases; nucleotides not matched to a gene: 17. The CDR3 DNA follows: TGTGCCAGCAGCTCCATTGGGGATATAGGGCGGGGGGGTAGCACAGATACGCAGTATTTT. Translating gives CASSSIGDIGRGGSTDTQYF.

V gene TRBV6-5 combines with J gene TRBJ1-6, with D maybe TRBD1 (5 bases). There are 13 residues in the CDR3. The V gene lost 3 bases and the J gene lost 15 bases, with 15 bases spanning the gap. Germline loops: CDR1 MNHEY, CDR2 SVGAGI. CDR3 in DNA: TGTGCCAGCAGTTATTTGGGCCCGGGGGGCCTCCACTTT. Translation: CASSYLGPGGLHF.

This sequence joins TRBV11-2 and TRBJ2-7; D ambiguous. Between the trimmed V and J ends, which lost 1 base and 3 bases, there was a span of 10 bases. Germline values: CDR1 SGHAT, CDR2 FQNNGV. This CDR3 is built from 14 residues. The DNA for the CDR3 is TGTGCCAGCAGCTTAGTTCGGTCGGGCTACGAGCAGTACTTC. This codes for CASSLVRSGYEQYF.

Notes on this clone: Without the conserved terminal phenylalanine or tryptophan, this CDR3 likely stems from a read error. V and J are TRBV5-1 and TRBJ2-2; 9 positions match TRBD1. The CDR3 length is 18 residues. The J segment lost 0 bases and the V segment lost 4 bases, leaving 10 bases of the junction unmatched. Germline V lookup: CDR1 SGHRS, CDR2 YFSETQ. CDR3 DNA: TGCGCCAGCAGCGTCGCCCGGGACAGGGCTACGAACACCGGGGAGCTGTTTCTT. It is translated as CASSVARDRATNTGELFL.

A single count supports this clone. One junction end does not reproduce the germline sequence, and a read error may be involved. CDR3 region: CASSHSSGETQYF. DNA for the CDR3: TGTGCCAGCAGTCACTCGTCGGGAGAGACCCAGTACTTC. The chain combines TRBV6-5 with TRBJ2-5; D gene ambiguous. The CDR3 sequence is 13 residues long. Per germline, CDR1 MNHEY and CDR2 SVGAGI.

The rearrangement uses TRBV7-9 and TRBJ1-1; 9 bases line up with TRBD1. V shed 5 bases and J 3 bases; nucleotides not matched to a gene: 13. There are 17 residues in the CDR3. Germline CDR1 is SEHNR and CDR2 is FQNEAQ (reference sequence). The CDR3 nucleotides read TGTGCCAGCAGCCGTCCCGGGACAGGGCGAGGGGACACTGAAGCTTTCTTT. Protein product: CASSRPGTGRGDTEAFF.

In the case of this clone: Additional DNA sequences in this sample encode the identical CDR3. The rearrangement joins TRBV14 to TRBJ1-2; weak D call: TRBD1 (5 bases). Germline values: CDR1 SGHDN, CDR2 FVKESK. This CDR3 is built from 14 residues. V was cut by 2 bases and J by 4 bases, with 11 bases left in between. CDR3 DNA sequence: TGTGCCAGCAGCCAACGGCAGGGAGGCTATGGCTACACCTTC. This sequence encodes CASSQRQGGYGYTF.

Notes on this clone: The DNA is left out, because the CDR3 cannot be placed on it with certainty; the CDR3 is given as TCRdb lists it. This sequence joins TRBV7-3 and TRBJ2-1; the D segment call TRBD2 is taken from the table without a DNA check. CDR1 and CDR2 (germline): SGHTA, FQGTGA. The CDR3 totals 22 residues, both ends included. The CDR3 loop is CASSLLPSPSGGGTVLRGEQFF.

CDR3 residues: CAINGRREGPEQYF. CDR3 sequence (DNA): TGTGCCATCAACGGGCGGAGGGAGGGCCCCGAGCAGTACTTC. The chain recombines TRBV10-3 with TRBJ2-5; 7 nucleotides line up with TRBD2. The J call may be incorrect, as the DNA end agrees better with TRBJ2-7. The CDR3 runs 14 residues. Germline values: CDR1 ENHRY, CDR2 SYGVKD.

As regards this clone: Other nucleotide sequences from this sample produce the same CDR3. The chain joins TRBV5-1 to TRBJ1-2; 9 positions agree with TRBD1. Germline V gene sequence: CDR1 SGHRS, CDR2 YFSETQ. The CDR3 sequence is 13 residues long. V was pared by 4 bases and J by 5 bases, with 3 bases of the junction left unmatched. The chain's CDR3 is CASSPGTGYGYTF. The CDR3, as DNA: TGCGCCAGCAGCCCCGGGACAGGGTATGGCTACACCTTC.

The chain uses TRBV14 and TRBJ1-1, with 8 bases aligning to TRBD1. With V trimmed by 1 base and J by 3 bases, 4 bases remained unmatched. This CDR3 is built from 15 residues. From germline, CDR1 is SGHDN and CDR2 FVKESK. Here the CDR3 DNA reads TGTGCCAGCAGCCAAGTGCAGGGGGCGTACACTGAAGCTTTCTTT. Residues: CASSQVQGAYTEAFF.